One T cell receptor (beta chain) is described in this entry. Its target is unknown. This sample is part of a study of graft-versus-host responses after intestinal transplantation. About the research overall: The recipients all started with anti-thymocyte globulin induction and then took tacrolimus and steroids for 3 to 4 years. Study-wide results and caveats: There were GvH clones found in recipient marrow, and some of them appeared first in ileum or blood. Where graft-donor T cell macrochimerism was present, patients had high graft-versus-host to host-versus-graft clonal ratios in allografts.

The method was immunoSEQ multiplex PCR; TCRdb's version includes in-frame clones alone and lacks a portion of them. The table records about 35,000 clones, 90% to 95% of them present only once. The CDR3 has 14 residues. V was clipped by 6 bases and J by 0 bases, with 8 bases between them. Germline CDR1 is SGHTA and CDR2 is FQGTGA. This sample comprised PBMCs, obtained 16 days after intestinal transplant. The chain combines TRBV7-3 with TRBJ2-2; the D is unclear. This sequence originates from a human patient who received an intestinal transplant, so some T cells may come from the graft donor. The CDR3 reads CASRHDPNTGELFF. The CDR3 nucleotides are TGTGCCAGCAGGCACGACCCGAACACCGGGGAGCTGTTTTTT.